A selection of T cell receptor beta chains follows, all from one sample in a study of blood T cell repertoires in COVID-19. Libraries were prepared by immunoSEQ multiplex PCR; TCRdb keeps only in-frame clonotypes and omits some of them. The sample shows around 220,000 clones, roughly 80% of them seen only once. Specimen: peripheral blood. These receptors all come from a woman of 80 years or more with acute or convalescent COVID-19. The CDR3 runs from the conserved cysteine through the conserved F or W. The D gene is left open where the match is weak. Rows may omit the clone size; those that give it use once, few, many or a size class.

j_gene,d_gene,v_gene,abundance,CDR3nt,CDR3aa
TRBJ1-6,TRBD1,TRBV2,-,TGTGCCAGCAGATTCTTGGCAGGGGGCTATGATTCACCCCTCCACTTT,CASRFLAGGYDSPLHF
TRBJ1-1,-,TRBV6-2/TRBV6-3,-,TGTGCCAGCAGTCGAGCACCCTCGGGGAACACTGAAGCTTTCTTT,CASSRAPSGNTEAFF
TRBJ2-1,TRBD1,TRBV7-2,once,TGTGCCAGCAGCTCGCAGGGGGCCGATGAGCAGTTCTTC,CASSSQGADEQFF
TRBJ2-3,TRBD2,TRBV6-1,-,TGTGCCAGCAGTGAGACTAGCGGGAGGGCCAGGACGCAGTATTTT,CASSETSGRARTQYF
TRBJ1-1,TRBD1,TRBV5-4,few,TGTGCCAGCAGCTTCACACACCGGGACAGGGAAGCTTTCTTT,CASSFTHRDREAFF
TRBJ1-5,TRBD1,TRBV27,-,TGTGCCAGCAGTACAGGGGAACAGCCCCAGCATTTT,CASSTGEQPQHF
TRBJ2-2,-,TRBV5-5,few,TGTGCCAGCAGCCCCGGACTAATGTCCGGGGAGCTGTTTTTT,CASSPGLMSGELFF
TRBJ2-5,-,TRBV7-7,once,TGTGCTAGCAGCCCGGGGGACCTAGCCCGGGAGACCCAGTACTTC,CASSPGDLARETQYF
TRBJ1-6,TRBD1,TRBV30,once,TGTGCCGGGGCGGGACAGGCTAATTCACCCCTCCACTTT,CAGAGQANSPLHF
TRBJ1-6,-,TRBV3-1/TRBV3-2,-,TGTGCCAGCAGCCAAGTTCAGGCAGTGGGTTCACCCCTCCACTTT,CASSQVQAVGSPLHF
TRBJ1-2,TRBD1,TRBV28,-,TGTGCCAGCAGGACAGGGGACTATGGCTACACCTTC,CASRTGDYGYTF
TRBJ1-5,TRBD1,TRBV19,once,TGTGCCAGTAGCCCAGGGACAGAGAGCAATCAGCCCCAGCATTTT,CASSPGTESNQPQHF
TRBJ1-2,-,TRBV10-1,-,TGCGCCAGCAGTGATGTTACAGTCCAAATAAACTATGGCTACACCTTC,CASSDVTVQINYGYTF
TRBJ2-7,-,TRBV18,-,TGTGCCAGCTCACCACGTCTGCAGGGGCGCGACTACTACGAGCAGTACTTC,CASSPRLQGRDYYEQYF
TRBJ2-3,TRBD2,TRBV18,-,TGTGCCAGCTCACCTTCGTTAGCGGGGGGCACAGATACGCAGTATTTT,CASSPSLAGGTDTQYF
TRBJ2-5,TRBD2,TRBV2,-,TGTGCCAGCAGTGAATATGGCGGGAGAGGAGAGACCCAGTACTTC,CASSEYGGRGETQYF
TRBJ2-2,TRBD1,TRBV27,-,TGTGCCAGCAGTTTACTCGGACAGGGGGCCGCCGGGGAGCTGTTTTTT,CASSLLGQGAAGELFF
TRBJ1-3,TRBD1,TRBV5-5,-,TGTGCCAGCAGCCTAAGACAGGGGGTGAGCTCTGGAAACACCATATATTTT,CASSLRQGVSSGNTIYF
TRBJ2-5,-,TRBV3-1/TRBV3-2,-,TGTGCCAGCATGTATCTTGCGGAGAAAGAGACCCAGTACTTC,CASMYLAEKETQYF
TRBJ1-2,-,TRBV6-1,-,TGTGCCAGCAGTGAAAACCCTGCGGTTTCGGGCTATGGCTACACCTTC,CASSENPAVSGYGYTF
TRBJ1-5,-,TRBV28,-,TGTGCCAGCAGTTCCCCCGGAGGGAATCAGCCCCAGCATTTT,CASSSPGGNQPQHF
TRBJ1-5,-,TRBV3-1/TRBV3-2,-,TGTGCCAGCAGCCATTACAGGGAAGATCAGCCCCAGCATTTT,CASSHYREDQPQHF
TRBJ1-2,-,TRBV19,-,TGTGCCAGTAGTACCCCAGGGGTCTCCTATGGCTACACCTTC,CASSTPGVSYGYTF
TRBJ2-1,-,TRBV12-2,-,TGTGCAAGTCGCCCTGTGCAGTGTGTGGGAGGACCCTACAATGAGCAGTTCTTC,CASRPVQCVGGPYNEQFF
TRBJ2-3,TRBD1,TRBV27,-,TGTGCCAGCATCCAAACAGGGGGCGGTCTAGATACGCAGTATTTT,CASIQTGGGLDTQYF
TRBJ1-5,-,TRBV18,few,TGTGCCAGCTCACCACCTGAGGGGGTGGGGCCCCAGCATTTT,CASSPPEGVGPQHF
TRBJ1-5,-,TRBV28,few,TGTGCCAGCGGGGTTCTTAGGGGTCAGCCCCAGCATTTT,CASGVLRGQPQHF
TRBJ2-7,-,TRBV19,few,TGTGCCAGTAGTATAGTAGCGACGGTCTCCTACGAGCAGTACTTC,CASSIVATVSYEQYF
TRBJ1-5,TRBD1,TRBV19,once,TGTGCCAGTAGTATACAGACAGGGGGCTGGGAGCCCCAGCATTTT,CASSIQTGGWEPQHF
TRBJ2-3,TRBD2,TRBV10-3,-,TGTGCCATCAGCGCGGGACTAGCGAGTTACGATACGCAGTATTTT,CAISAGLASYDTQYF
TRBJ1-6,TRBD1,TRBV12-5,once,TGTGCTAGTGGTTTGCCTCGGGACAGGGAAAATTCACCCCTCCACTTT,CASGLPRDRENSPLHF
TRBJ2-2,-,TRBV6-2/TRBV6-3,-,TGTGCCAGCAGTTATAACAGAAACACCGGGGAGCTGTTTTTT,CASSYNRNTGELFF
TRBJ1-3,-,TRBV5-8,-,TGTGCCAGCAGCTTGGGGGGAGAGGCTGGAAACACCATATATTTT,CASSLGGEAGNTIYF
TRBJ1-6,-,TRBV4-3,-,TGCGCCAGCAGCCAAGTGGAGGGAAACTCACCCCTCCACTTT,CASSQVEGNSPLHF
TRBJ2-2,-,TRBV2,-,TGTGCCAGCAGTCTTAGACAGTCCGGGGAGCTGTTTTTT,CASSLRQSGELFF
TRBJ2-5,TRBD1,TRBV18,-,TGTGCCAGCTCACCACTCGTTGCGGGACAGGGACAAGAGACCCAGTACTTC,CASSPLVAGQGQETQYF
TRBJ1-5,-,TRBV6-2/TRBV6-3,-,TGTGCCAGCAGTGCTCAGGGATGGAATCAGCCCCAGCATTTT,CASSAQGWNQPQHF
TRBJ2-1,-,TRBV30,-,TGTGCCTGGGTTGAAGGAGGCCCCTACAATGAGCAGTTCTTC,CAWVEGGPYNEQFF
TRBJ1-1,-,TRBV29-1,-,TGCAGCGCCCGGGACACACTCGTCACTGAAGCTTTCTTT,CSARDTLVTEAFF
TRBJ2-6,-,TRBV29-1,-,TGCAGCGTTACAGACTCTGGGGCCAACGTCCTGACTTTC,CSVTDSGANVLTF
TRBJ2-7,TRBD2,TRBV6-2/TRBV6-3,-,TGTGCCAGCAGTAGCGGGGGGGTCCGCGAGCAGTACTTC,CASSSGGVREQYF
TRBJ1-5,TRBD1,TRBV28,few,TGTGCCAGCACCTTGACAGGGGTGTATCAGCCCCAGCATTTT,CASTLTGVYQPQHF
TRBJ1-2,-,TRBV19,-,TGTGCCACCTCGAGGGGGGGCTGGGCTAACTATGGCTACACCTTC,CATSRGGWANYGYTF